The 24 T cell receptor beta chains reported below all come from one sample, sequenced in a study of T cell responses to AZD1222 COVID-19 vaccine. Sequencing used immunoSEQ multiplex PCR; TCRdb keeps in-frame clones, though not all of them. The sample shows about 150,000 clones, about 91% of them seen only once. Sequenced material: peripheral blood, taken on day 0 of AZD1222 vaccination. The receptors here all came from an adult in good health.

This chain joins TRBV2 and TRBJ2-2, with 7 nucleotides matching TRBD1. This CDR3 has 15 residues. J was trimmed by 9 bases and V by 5 bases; bases with no gene match: 12. The germline V gene has CDR1 SNHLY and CDR2 FYNNEI. The CDR3 protein is CASSRTGVERRELFF. CDR3 nucleotide sequence: TGTGCCAGCAGTCGCACAGGGGTAGAAAGAAGGGAGCTGTTTTTT.

The chain links TRBV18 to TRBJ1-1; TRBD1 agrees at 7 bases. J gave up 3 bases and V 3 bases, and 7 bases lay outside the gene matches. This CDR3 has 15 amino acids. The germline V gene encodes CDR1 KGHSH and CDR2 LQKENI. This CDR3 is CASSPFDRDHTEAFF. CDR3 DNA sequence: TGTGCCAGCTCACCCTTCGACAGGGATCACACTGAAGCTTTCTTT.

This chain uses TRBV15 with TRBJ2-6; a weak D match, TRBD1 (5 bases). V was shortened by 3 bases and J by 1 base, with 16 bases between the two germline ends. Germline loops: CDR1 LNHNV, CDR2 YYDKDF (reference sequence). The CDR3 sequence is 18 residues long. CDR3 coding DNA: TGTGCCACCAGCAGCCACAGTGGTAGGGGTTCTGGGGCCAACGTCCTGACTTTC. This sequence encodes CATSSHSGRGSGANVLTF.

The V call is TRBV7-2, the J call TRBJ1-1, with 8 bases fitting TRBD1. The CDR3 is 15 amino acids. V was pared by 4 bases and J by 3 bases, with 7 bases of the junction left unmatched. CDR1 SGHTA and CDR2 FQGNSA come from the germline V gene. The CDR3 sequence is CASSWDRTAYTEAFF. The CDR3 region has the DNA TGTGCCAGCAGCTGGGACAGGACCGCCTACACTGAAGCTTTCTTT. The full variable domain, its missing parts supplied by reference TRBV7-2 and TRBJ1-1, is GAGVSQSPSNKVTEKGKDVELRCDPISGHTALYWYRQSLGQGLEFLIYFQGNSAPDKSGLPSDRFSAERTGGSVSTLTIQRTQQEDSAVYLCASSWDRTAYTEAFFGQGTRLTVV.

This rearrangement joins TRBV28 to TRBJ2-2, with a weak D call TRBD2 (6 bases). Trimming removed 3 bases at V and 6 bases at J, with 17 bases between. CDR3 size: 16 residues. Germline values: CDR1 MDHEN, CDR2 SYDVKM. The CDR3 coding sequence is TGTGCCAGCAGTTTCCACGGAGGGACGATCGCCGGGGAGCTGTTTTTT. Protein sequence: CASSFHGGTIAGELFF.

The rearrangement joins TRBV15 to TRBJ2-6; no clear D. CDR3 length: 17 residues. CDR1 is LNHNV, CDR2 YYDKDF, per germline (reference sequence). Deletions cut 0 bases from V and 0 bases from J, with 9 bases between. The CDR3 here is CATSRDSISSGANVLTF. The CDR3 DNA is TGTGCCACCAGCAGAGATTCCATTTCCTCTGGGGCCAACGTCCTGACTTTC. The complete variable domain, with remaining parts taken from reference TRBV15 and TRBJ2-6, reads DAMVIQNPRYQVTQFGKPVTLSCSQTLNHNVMYWYQQKSSQAPKLLFHYYDKDFNNEADTPDNFQSRRPNTSFCFLDIRSPGLGDTAMYLCATSRDSISSGANVLTFGAGSRLTVL.

The chain uses TRBV7-2 and TRBJ1-2; tentative D call: TRBD1 (6 bases). The CDR3 runs 13 residues. V lost 5 bases and J lost 4, with 11 bases in between. Germline V gene sequence: CDR1 SGHTA, CDR2 FQGNSA. The CDR3 region has the DNA TGTGCCAGCAGCCCGGACAGCCCCTATGGCTACACCTTC. Amino acid sequence: CASSPDSPYGYTF.

The chain employs TRBV5-1 and TRBJ1-1; no clear D gene. Trimming cost V 3 bases and J 2 bases, with 14 bases left between them. Germline-derived CDR1 and CDR2 are SGHRS and YFSETQ. The CDR3 consists of 15 residues. The CDR3 DNA reads as TGCGCCAGCAGCTCGTCAGTTTCCCCCAACACTGAAGCTTTCTTT. Translation: CASSSSVSPNTEAFF.

The J gene is TRBJ2-3, the V gene TRBV29-1; 7 bases fit TRBD2. The J segment lost 3 bases and the V segment lost 0 bases, leaving 12 bases of the junction unmatched. The germline V gene has CDR1 SQVTM and CDR2 ANQGSEA. The length of the CDR3 is 17 residues. CDR3 DNA sequence: TGCAGCGTTGAAGATCGAGATAGCGGGCGAAAGACAGATACGCAGTATTTT. It encodes CSVEDRDSGRKTDTQYF.

CDR3 DNA sequence: TGTGCCAGCAGCTTGAGCTCAGGGTTTTCCAGGAACACTGAAGCTTTCTTT. Protein sequence: CASSLSSGFSRNTEAFF. V gene TRBV11-3 combines with J gene TRBJ1-1; TRBD1 might be the D (5 bases). V was pared by 3 bases and J by 1 base, with 18 bases between. CDR3 length: 17 residues. The germline CDR1 and CDR2 sequences are SGHNT and YENEEA.

The chain links TRBV4-1 to TRBJ1-6; D call uncertain. The CDR3 is 16 amino acids. From germline, CDR1 is MGHRA and CDR2 YSYEKL. Between the trimmed V and J ends, which lost 0 bases and 8 bases, there was a span of 14 bases. The CDR3 is CASSQEVRSSDSPLHF. The DNA for the CDR3 is TGCGCCAGCAGCCAAGAAGTTCGGTCGTCCGATTCACCCCTCCACTTT.

The chain has TRBV18 and TRBJ1-2; D not certain. CDR1 is KGHSH and CDR2 is LQKENI in the germline V gene. The CDR3 has 12 residues. V lost 4 bases and J lost 8, with 11 bases in between. CDR3 region: CASSRNPDGYTF. The CDR3 coding sequence is TGTGCCAGCTCACGTAATCCGGACGGCTACACCTTC.

The rearrangement links TRBV5-1 to TRBJ1-2; no clear D. CDR1 is SGHRS and CDR2 is YFSETQ in the germline V gene. V lost 6 bases, J lost 2 bases, and 17 bases lay in between. The length of the CDR3 is 15 residues. This CDR3 reads CASTPVEGSNYGYTF. DNA for the CDR3: TGCGCCAGCACCCCGGTAGAAGGATCCAACTATGGCTACACCTTC.

This chain links TRBV28 with TRBJ2-5; D unclear. V was cut by 6 bases and J by 5 bases, with 7 bases left in between. Germline-derived CDR1 and CDR2 are MDHEN and SYDVKM. The CDR3 spans 11 residues. DNA of the CDR3: TGTGCCAGCAGCACGACCGAGACCCAGTACTTC. It codes for CASSTTETQYF.

This rearrangement joins TRBV28 to TRBJ1-5; 7 positions agree with TRBD1. The CDR3 spans 14 residues. Germline V gene sequence: CDR1 MDHEN, CDR2 SYDVKM. Trimming at V came to 7 bases and at J to 2 bases, leaving 5 bases not matched to a gene. CDR3 bases: TGTGCCAGCAACACAGGGGCGGGCAATCAGCCCCAGCATTTT. Protein: CASNTGAGNQPQHF.

The CDR3 DNA reads TGTGCCAGCAGCCAAGATAGGACAGGAAACTATGGCTACACCTTC. Amino acids: CASSQDRTGNYGYTF. The chain has TRBV14 and TRBJ1-2, with TRBD1 identical over 7 bases. V lost 0 bases to trimming and J lost 2 bases; unmatched junction nucleotides: 3. CDR3 length: 15 residues. Germline CDR1 SGHDN, CDR2 FVKESK.

This sequence joins TRBV7-2 and TRBJ2-7, with TRBD2 identical over 8 bases. CDR1 SGHTA and CDR2 FQGNSA come from the germline V gene. CDR3 length: 16 residues. The junction had 9 bases not matched to a gene; V was cut back by 1 base and J by 4 bases. For the CDR3, the DNA is TGTGCCAGCAGCTTAGGGGGTAGCGGGGTGCCGTACGAGCAGTACTTC. Translated, it gives CASSLGGSGVPYEQYF.

This chain uses TRBV6-4 with TRBJ1-5, with D possibly TRBD1 on 6 matching bases. CDR3 size: 16 residues. Trimming left V 3 bases short and J 0 bases short, with 12 bases between. From germline, CDR1 is MRHNA and CDR2 SNTAGT. CDR3 protein: CASSEDSRDSNQPQHF. The CDR3 nucleotides read TGTGCCAGCAGTGAGGACAGCAGGGATAGCAATCAGCCCCAGCATTTT.

This chain links TRBV21-1 with TRBJ2-2; the listed D gene, TRBD1, was not tested against the DNA. TRBV21-1 is reported as a pseudogene. The CDR3 has 14 residues. The CDR3: CASRNLRNTGELFF. In nucleotides, the CDR3 is TGTGCCAGCAGAAATCTCAGGAACACCGGGGAGCTGTTTTTT.

The CDR3 loop reads CASSWNLEGEAFF. The CDR3 DNA follows: TGTGCCAGCAGCTGGAACTTGGAGGGTGAAGCTTTCTTT. V and J are TRBV7-2 and TRBJ1-1; D is ambiguous. Germline lookup yields CDR1 SGHTA and CDR2 FQGNSA. V was cut by 4 bases and J by 7 bases, with 13 bases left in between. The CDR3 runs to 13 residues.

In this sample, this clone turned up once. The chain combines TRBV12-3 or TRBV12-4 with TRBJ2-7; D may be TRBD2 (6 bases). Trimming shortened V by 5 bases and J by 9 bases, and 11 bases separated the two germline ends. This CDR3 region has 11 residues. The CDR3 spells CASSQGLLQYF. CDR3 coding DNA: TGTGCCAGCAGTCAGGGACTGCTGCAGTACTTC.

The chain carries TRBV12-3 or TRBV12-4 and TRBJ2-7; D remains ambiguous. The germline V and J ends were trimmed by 5 bases and 7 bases, with 15 bases remaining between them. The CDR3 has 13 amino acids. CDR3 sequence reads: CASSPYPASEQYF. CDR3 DNA sequence: TGTGCCAGCAGTCCCTACCCCGCATCAGAGCAGTACTTC.

The CDR3 sequence: CSASGGSTDTQYF. CDR3 bases: TGCAGTGCTAGTGGGGGTAGCACAGATACGCAGTATTTT. The chain couples TRBV20-1 to TRBJ2-3; D is perhaps TRBD1 or TRBD2 (5 bases each). This CDR3 comprises 13 residues. V was clipped by 3 bases and J by 0 bases, with 7 bases between them. Germline lookup yields CDR1 DFQATT and CDR2 SNEGSKA (reference sequence).

The genes are TRBV7-9 and TRBJ2-7; 10 bases fit TRBD2. The V and J ends lost 2 bases and 2 bases, in that order; junction bases with no gene match: 9. Germline-derived CDR1 and CDR2 are SEHNR and FQNEAQ (reference sequence). The CDR3 totals 17 residues. The CDR3 here is CASSLIELAGSTYEQYF. The DNA for the CDR3 is TGTGCCAGCAGCTTAATCGAACTAGCGGGGTCCACCTACGAGCAGTACTTC.